This T cell receptor (beta chain) was documented in a study of a mutant IDH1 vaccine in newly diagnosed glioma. Study in general: Patients were started on vaccination 4-6 weeks after radiotherapy alone, or with temozolomide cycles. The V12 visit happened in week 35, and the V13 visit happened in week 47. It was radiotherapy, temozolomide, or both that patients received previously, with most receiving both.

Regarding time point: week 35, safety follow-up. The study gave 300 ug of mutant IDH1 20-mer peptide per vaccine dose, with topical imiquimod. Patients underwent eight vaccinations, which took place in weeks 1, 3, 5, 7, 11, 15, 19 and 23. Trimming at V came to 0 bases and at J to 3 bases, leaving 0 bases not matched to a gene. CDR1 SGDLS and CDR2 YYNGEE come from the germline V gene. There are 13 residues in the CDR3. Turning to this clone: As yet, its antigen is unknown.

Sequencing was performed with immunoSEQ multiplex PCR; in TCRdb, only in-frame clones are kept and a portion is missing. This sample has tens of thousands of clones, with 75% to 85% found just once. The material was PBMCs, obtained from a glioma patient whose treatment included an IDH1 peptide vaccine. The source of this sequence is a woman aged 45-60 years with glioma. The gene calls are TRBV9 and TRBJ2-7; 7 bases fit TRBD1. CDR3 bases: TGTGCCAGCAGCGTAGACAGGGGCTACGAGCAGTACTTC. The encoded protein is CASSVDRGYEQYF.